Relative to its sample, the clone carrying this TCR beta chain is medium-sized. The CDR3 is 16 residues long. Germline V lookup: CDR1 MNHEY, CDR2 SMNVEV (reference sequence). J was trimmed by 0 bases and V by 3 bases; bases with no gene match: 7. Time point in this sample: pre-treatment sample, taken before nivolumab and TIL therapy. Pleural nodules or supraclavicular lymph nodes made up most of the excised metastases sampled. The libraries were made with immunoSEQ v3. Sequencing used immunoSEQ multiplex PCR; TCRdb keeps in-frame clones, though not all of them. The data contain more than 9,000 clones, 58% of them singletons. This specimen comes from a study of TIL therapy for anti-PD-1-resistant metastatic lung cancer.

The chain links TRBV27 to TRBJ1-1; 7 bases agree with TRBD1. This receptor was identified in a person aged 30 to 80 with non-small cell lung cancer. Here the sequenced sample was tumor tissue, taken at baseline. The CDR3 reads CASSLGGQLLNTEAFF. CDR3 in DNA: TGTGCCAGCAGTTTGGGGGGACAGCTATTGAACACTGAAGCTTTCTTT.